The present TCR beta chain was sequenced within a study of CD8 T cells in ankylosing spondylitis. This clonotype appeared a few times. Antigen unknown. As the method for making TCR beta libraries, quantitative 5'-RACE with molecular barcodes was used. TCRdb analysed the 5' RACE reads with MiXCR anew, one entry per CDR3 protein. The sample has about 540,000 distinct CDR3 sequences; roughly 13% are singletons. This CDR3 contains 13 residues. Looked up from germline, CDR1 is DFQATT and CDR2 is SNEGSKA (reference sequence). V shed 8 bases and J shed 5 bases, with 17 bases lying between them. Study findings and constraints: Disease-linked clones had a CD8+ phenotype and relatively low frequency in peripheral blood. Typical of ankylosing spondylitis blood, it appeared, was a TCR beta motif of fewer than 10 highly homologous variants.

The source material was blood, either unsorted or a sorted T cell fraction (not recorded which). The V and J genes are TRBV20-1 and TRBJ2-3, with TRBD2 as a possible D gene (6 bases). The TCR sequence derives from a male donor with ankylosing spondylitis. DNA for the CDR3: TGCAGTCCGCATGGGGGGAATTTAGATACGCAGTATTTT. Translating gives CSPHGGNLDTQYF.